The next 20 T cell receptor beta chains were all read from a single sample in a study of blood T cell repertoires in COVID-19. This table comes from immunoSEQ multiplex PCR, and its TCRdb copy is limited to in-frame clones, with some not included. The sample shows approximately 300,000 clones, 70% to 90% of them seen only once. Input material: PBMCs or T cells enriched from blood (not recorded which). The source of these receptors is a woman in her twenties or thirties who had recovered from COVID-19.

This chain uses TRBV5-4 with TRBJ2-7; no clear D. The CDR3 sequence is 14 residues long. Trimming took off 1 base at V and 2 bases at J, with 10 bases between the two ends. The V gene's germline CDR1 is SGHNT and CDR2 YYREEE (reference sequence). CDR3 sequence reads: CASSLLGGTYEQYF. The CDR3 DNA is TGTGCCAGCAGCTTGTTAGGCGGAACCTACGAGCAGTACTTC.

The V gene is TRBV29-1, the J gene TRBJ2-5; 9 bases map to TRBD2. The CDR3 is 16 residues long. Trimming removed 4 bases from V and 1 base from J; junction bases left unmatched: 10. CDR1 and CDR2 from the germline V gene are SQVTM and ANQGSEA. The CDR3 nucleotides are TGCAGCGTTGCGGGGGAGGGACTAGCCCTCCAAGAGACCCAGTACTTC. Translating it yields CSVAGEGLALQETQYF.

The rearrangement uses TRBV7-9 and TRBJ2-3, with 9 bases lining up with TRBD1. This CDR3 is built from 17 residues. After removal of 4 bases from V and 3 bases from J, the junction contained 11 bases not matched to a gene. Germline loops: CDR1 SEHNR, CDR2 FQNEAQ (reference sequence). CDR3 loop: CASSSPGTGRRTDTQYF. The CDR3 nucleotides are TGTGCCAGCAGCTCTCCCGGGACAGGGCGAAGGACAGATACGCAGTATTTT.

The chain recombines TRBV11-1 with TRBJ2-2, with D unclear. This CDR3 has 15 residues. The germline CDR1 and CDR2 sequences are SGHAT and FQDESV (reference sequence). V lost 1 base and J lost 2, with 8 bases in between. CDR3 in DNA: TGTGCCAGCAGCTTAGTGGGCACCAACACCGGGGAGCTGTTTTTT. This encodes CASSLVGTNTGELFF.

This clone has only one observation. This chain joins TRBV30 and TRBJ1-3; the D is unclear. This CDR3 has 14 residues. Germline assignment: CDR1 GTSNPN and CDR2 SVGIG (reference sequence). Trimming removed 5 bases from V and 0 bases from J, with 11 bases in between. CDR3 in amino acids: CAWGPGSSGNTIYF. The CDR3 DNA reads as TGTGCCTGGGGTCCAGGAAGCTCTGGAAACACCATATATTTT.

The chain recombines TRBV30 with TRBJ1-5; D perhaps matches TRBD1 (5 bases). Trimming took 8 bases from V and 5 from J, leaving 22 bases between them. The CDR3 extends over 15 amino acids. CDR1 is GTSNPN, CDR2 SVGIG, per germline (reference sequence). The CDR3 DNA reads TGTGCCCTCTCCGCAGGGCGAGGTTCAGATCAGCCCCAGCATTTT. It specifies CALSAGRGSDQPQHF.

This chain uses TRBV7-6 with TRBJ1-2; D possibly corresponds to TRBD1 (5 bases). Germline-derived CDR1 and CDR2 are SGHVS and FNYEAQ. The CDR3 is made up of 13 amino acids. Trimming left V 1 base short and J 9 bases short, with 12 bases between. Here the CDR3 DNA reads TGTGCCAGCAGCTTAGAGCACAGGCTAAGCTACACCTTC. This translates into CASSLEHRLSYTF.

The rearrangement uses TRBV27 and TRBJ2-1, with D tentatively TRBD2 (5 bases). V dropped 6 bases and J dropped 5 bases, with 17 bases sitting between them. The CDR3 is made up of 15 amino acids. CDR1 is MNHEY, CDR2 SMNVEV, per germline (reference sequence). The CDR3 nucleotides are TGTGCCAGCAGGTACCTAGCAAATCCCGACAATGAGCAGTTCTTC. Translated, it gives CASRYLANPDNEQFF.

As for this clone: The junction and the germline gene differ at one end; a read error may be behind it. CDR3 amino acids: CASSPQGNAQFF. In DNA form, the CDR3 reads TGTGCCAGCAGTCCGCAGGGGAATGCGCAGTTCTTC. The chain couples TRBV6-6 to TRBJ2-1, with D possibly TRBD1 on 6 matching bases. Germline V gene sequence: CDR1 MNHNY, CDR2 SVGAGI (reference sequence). This CDR3 is 12 amino acids long.

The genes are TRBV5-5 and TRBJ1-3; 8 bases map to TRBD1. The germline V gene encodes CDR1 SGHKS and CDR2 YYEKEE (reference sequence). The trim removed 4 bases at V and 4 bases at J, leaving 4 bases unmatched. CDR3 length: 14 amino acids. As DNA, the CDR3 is TGTGCCAGCAGCGTAGGACAGGGAGGAAACACCATATATTTT. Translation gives CASSVGQGGNTIYF. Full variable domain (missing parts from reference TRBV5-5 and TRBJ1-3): DAGVTQSPTHLIKTRGQQVTLRCSPISGHKSVSWYQQVLGQGPQFIFQYYEKEERGRGNFPDRFSARQFPNYSSELNVNALLLGDSALYLCASSVGQGGNTIYFGEGSWLTVV.

The CDR3: CASSIAMNTEAFF. The DNA of the CDR3 is TGTGCCAGTAGTATTGCTATGAACACTGAAGCTTTCTTT. The chain employs TRBV19 and TRBJ1-1; D is uncertain. The V gene's germline CDR1 is LNHDA and CDR2 SQIVND (reference sequence). There are 13 residues in the CDR3. V lost 3 bases and J lost 0, with 5 bases in between.

As DNA, the CDR3 is TGTGCCAGCACCTCCCTGGTGGGGGCGGGGGGCGAGCAGTACTTC. It codes for CASTSLVGAGGEQYF. V gene TRBV3-1 (or the pseudogene TRBV3-2) combines with J gene TRBJ2-7; 8 bases map to TRBD2. With 7 bases clipped from V and 6 bases from J, the junction kept 14 bases outside the gene matches. The CDR3 runs 15 residues. CDR1 and CDR2 from the germline V gene are LGHDT and YNNKEL (reference sequence).

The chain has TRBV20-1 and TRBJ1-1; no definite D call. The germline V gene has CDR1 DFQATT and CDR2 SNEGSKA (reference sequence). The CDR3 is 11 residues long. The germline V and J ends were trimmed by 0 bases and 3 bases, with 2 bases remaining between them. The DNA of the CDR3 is TGCAGTGCTAGAGACTACACTGAAGCTTTCTTT. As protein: CSARDYTEAFF.

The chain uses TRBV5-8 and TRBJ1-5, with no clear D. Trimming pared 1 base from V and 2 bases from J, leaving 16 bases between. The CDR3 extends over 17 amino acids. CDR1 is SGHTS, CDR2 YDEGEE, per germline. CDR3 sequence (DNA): TGTGCCAGCAGCTTGCGGACCCTAACGAGGGGCAATCAGCCCCAGCATTTT. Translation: CASSLRTLTRGNQPQHF.

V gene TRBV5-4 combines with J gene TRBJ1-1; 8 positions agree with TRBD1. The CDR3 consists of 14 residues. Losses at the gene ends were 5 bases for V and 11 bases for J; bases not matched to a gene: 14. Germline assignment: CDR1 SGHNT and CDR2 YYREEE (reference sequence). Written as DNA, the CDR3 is TGTGCCAGCAGTCCGGGACAGGCACTACCACAGGCTTTCTTT. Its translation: CASSPGQALPQAFF.

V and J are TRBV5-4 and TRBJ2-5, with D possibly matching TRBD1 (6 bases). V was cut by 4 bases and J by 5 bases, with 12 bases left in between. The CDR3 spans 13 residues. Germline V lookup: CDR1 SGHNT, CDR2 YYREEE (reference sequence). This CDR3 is CASSDDRWETQYF. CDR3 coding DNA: TGTGCCAGCAGCGACGACAGGTGGGAGACCCAGTACTTC.

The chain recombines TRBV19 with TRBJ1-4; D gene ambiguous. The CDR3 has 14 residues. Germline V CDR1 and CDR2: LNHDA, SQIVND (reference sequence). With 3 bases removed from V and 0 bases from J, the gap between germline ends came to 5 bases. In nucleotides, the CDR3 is TGTGCCAGTAGTATTTTCGCAACTAATGAAAAACTGTTTTTT. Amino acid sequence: CASSIFATNEKLFF.

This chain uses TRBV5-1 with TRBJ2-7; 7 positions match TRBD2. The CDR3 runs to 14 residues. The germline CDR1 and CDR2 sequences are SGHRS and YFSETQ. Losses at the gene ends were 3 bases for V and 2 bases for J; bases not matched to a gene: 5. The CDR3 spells CASSSGTTAYEQYF. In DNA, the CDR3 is TGCGCCAGCAGCTCCGGGACTACCGCCTACGAGCAGTACTTC.

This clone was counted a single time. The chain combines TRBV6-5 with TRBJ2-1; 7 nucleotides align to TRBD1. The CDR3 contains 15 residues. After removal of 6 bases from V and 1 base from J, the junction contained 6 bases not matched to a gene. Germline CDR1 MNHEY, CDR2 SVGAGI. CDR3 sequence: CASSLGQQSYNEQFF. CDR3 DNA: TGTGCCAGCAGCTTGGGACAGCAATCCTACAATGAGCAGTTCTTC.

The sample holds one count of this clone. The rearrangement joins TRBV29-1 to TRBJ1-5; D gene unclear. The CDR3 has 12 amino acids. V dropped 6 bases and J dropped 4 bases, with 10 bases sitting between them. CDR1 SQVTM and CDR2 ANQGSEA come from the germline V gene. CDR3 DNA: TGCAGCGTAAAGTCTCGGAATCAGCCCCAGCATTTT. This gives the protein CSVKSRNQPQHF.